What follows are 22 T cell receptor beta chains derived from one specimen sequenced in a study of blood T cell repertoires in COVID-19. Data came from immunoSEQ multiplex PCR; TCRdb stores just in-frame clones and leaves some out. The table lists about 200,000 clones, more than 75% of them singletons. The specimen sequenced was PBMCs or T cells enriched from blood (not recorded which). The receptors shown here come from a middle-aged man with acute COVID-19.

For the CDR3, the DNA is TGTGCCAGTAGTACCGGTTCGGGTATTACTGAAGCTTTCTTT. Its translation is CASSTGSGITEAFF. The chain is built from TRBV19 and TRBJ1-1, with D unclear. V was cut by 4 bases and J by 5 bases, with 14 bases left in between. The CDR3 is 14 residues long. Germline CDR1 is LNHDA and CDR2 is SQIVND (reference sequence). Together with reference TRBV19 and TRBJ1-1, the CDR3 gives the full variable domain: DGGITQSPKYLFRKEGQNVTLSCEQNLNHDAMYWYRQDPGQGLRLIYYSQIVNDFQKGDIAEGYSVSREKKESFPLTVTSAQKNPTAFYLCASSTGSGITEAFFGQGTRLTVV.

The chain links TRBV6-1 to TRBJ2-5; possible D gene TRBD2, 7 bases. The germline V gene encodes CDR1 MNHNS and CDR2 SASEGT. This CDR3 is 16 amino acids long. V was pared by 1 base and J by 2 bases, with 14 bases between. CDR3 sequence: CASSEVGGGGQETQYF. In DNA form, the CDR3 reads TGTGCCAGCAGTGAAGTGGGAGGGGGTGGACAAGAGACCCAGTACTTC.

The chain recombines TRBV28 with TRBJ2-7; the match to TRBD2 covers 9 bases. The junction had 8 bases not matched to a gene; V was cut back by 4 bases and J by 4 bases. The length of the CDR3 is 15 residues. Germline-derived CDR1 and CDR2 are MDHEN and SYDVKM. CDR3 region: CASSSHRLAAYEQYF. DNA of the CDR3: TGTGCCAGCAGTTCCCACCGACTAGCGGCGTACGAGCAGTACTTC.

This clone was seen a few times. The CDR3 bases are TGTGCCAGCAGCTTTCAGGGAGGCTCCTACAATGAGCAGTTCTTC. It yields the protein CASSFQGGSYNEQFF. V is TRBV7-3 and J is TRBJ2-1, with D possibly matching TRBD2 (6 bases). CDR1 and CDR2 (germline): SGHTA, FQGTGA. CDR3 length: 15 residues. V lost 3 bases, J lost 0 bases, and 9 bases lay in between.

V usage is TRBV20-1 and J usage is TRBJ2-1; possibly TRBD2 for D (6 bases). There are 13 residues in the CDR3. CDR1 is DFQATT and CDR2 is SNEGSKA in the germline V gene (reference sequence). V lost 3 bases to trimming and J lost 9 bases, with 15 bases between them. CDR3 protein: CSASYTSRVEQFF. The CDR3 region has the DNA TGCAGTGCTAGTTATACTAGCAGGGTTGAGCAGTTCTTC.

The CDR3 loop is CASRGTAEPGRELFF. The CDR3 region has the DNA TGTGCCAGCAGGGGGACAGCGGAACCCGGCAGGGAGCTGTTTTTT. The gene calls are TRBV27 and TRBJ2-2, with 7 nucleotides matching TRBD1. The CDR3 runs to 15 residues. Germline V CDR1 and CDR2: MNHEY, SMNVEV (reference sequence). J was trimmed by 9 bases and V by 6 bases; bases with no gene match: 13.

This chain connects TRBV5-1 to TRBJ2-5, with TRBD1 matching 7 bases. There are 15 residues in the CDR3. V was clipped by 3 bases and J by 1 base; unmatched bases: 6. Germline CDR1 and CDR2: SGHRS and YFSETQ. CDR3 in DNA: TGCGCCAGCAGCTGGCTTCGGACAGGCCAAGAGACCCAGTACTTC. Its protein product is CASSWLRTGQETQYF.

The chain uses TRBV4-1 and TRBJ2-3; 7 positions agree with TRBD2. The CDR3 consists of 16 residues. With 3 bases clipped from V and 0 bases from J, the junction kept 6 bases outside the gene matches. Germline values: CDR1 MGHRA, CDR2 YSYEKL. The CDR3 nucleotides read TGCGCCAGCAGCCACGGGACTACCTTTAGCACAGATACGCAGTATTTT. Translating gives CASSHGTTFSTDTQYF.

The chain combines TRBV6-5 with TRBJ1-2; TRBD1 agrees at 7 bases. This CDR3 is 14 amino acids long. CDR1 is MNHEY and CDR2 is SVGAGI in the germline V gene. V was clipped by 5 bases and J by 3 bases; unmatched bases: 6. CDR3 nucleotide sequence: TGTGCCAGCAGTACCAGGGGGTATGACTATGGCTACACCTTC. It is translated as CASSTRGYDYGYTF.

For this clone: Sequence at one end of the junction differs from germline and may be a read error. The rearrangement links TRBV2 to TRBJ1-2; 7 bases agree with TRBD1. Germline loops: CDR1 SNHLY, CDR2 FYNNEI. The length of the CDR3 is 12 residues. CDR3 DNA: TGTGCCAGCCAGGACAGGCCCTATGGCTACGCCTTC. Protein product: CASQDRPYGYAF.

CDR3 coding DNA: TGTGCCAGCAGCCAGAGCCGCCTCGAGCAGTACTTC. It translates to CASSQSRLEQYF. The chain is built from TRBV3-1 (or the pseudogene TRBV3-2) and TRBJ2-7; unclear D gene. The germline V and J ends were trimmed by 3 bases and 6 bases, with 9 bases remaining between them. The CDR3 extends over 12 amino acids. Germline CDR1 LGHDT, CDR2 YNNKEL (reference sequence).

The chain couples TRBV9 to TRBJ1-5, with TRBD1 matching over 7 bases. This CDR3 spans 15 amino acids. CDR1 and CDR2 (germline): SGDLS, YYNGEE. The ends lost 4 bases at V and 1 base at J; junction bases unmatched: 5. The CDR3: CASSPGQMSNQPQHF. The CDR3, as DNA: TGTGCCAGCAGCCCGGGACAGATGAGCAATCAGCCCCAGCATTTT.

The J gene is TRBJ1-4, the V gene TRBV5-1, with 7 bases lining up with TRBD1. CDR1 SGHRS and CDR2 YFSETQ come from the germline V gene. V lost 4 bases to trimming and J lost 6 bases; unmatched junction nucleotides: 9. The CDR3 sequence is 15 residues long. The CDR3 sequence: CASSSPGGSDEKLFF. CDR3 bases: TGCGCCAGCAGCAGCCCAGGGGGTTCTGATGAAAAACTGTTTTTT.

This clone was seen only once. The genes are TRBV24-1 and TRBJ2-2; maybe TRBD2 (6 bases). Per germline, CDR1 KGHDR and CDR2 SFDVKD. Trimming took off 6 bases at V and 7 bases at J, with 14 bases between the two ends. This CDR3 is built from 14 residues. In nucleotides, the CDR3 is TGTGCCACCAGTACGGGAGTAATGGTCGGGGAGCTGTTTTTT. It is translated as CATSTGVMVGELFF.

This clone was seen just once. In DNA form, the CDR3 reads TGTGCCAGCAGCTTAGGAGAGGCACCCCACGAGCAGTACTTC. Translated, it gives CASSLGEAPHEQYF. The chain combines TRBV7-2 with TRBJ2-7; D gene ambiguous. V was shortened by 1 base and J by 5 bases, with 12 bases between the two germline ends. The germline gives CDR1 SGHTA, CDR2 FQGNSA. This CDR3 region has 14 residues.

The genes are TRBV10-1 and TRBJ1-2; a weak D match, TRBD1 (6 bases). Germline V gene data show CDR1 as WNHNN and CDR2 as SYGVQD (reference sequence). The CDR3 spans 14 residues. Trimming cost V 3 bases and J 2 bases, with 10 bases left between them. CDR3 nucleotide sequence: TGCGCCAGCAGTGAAAGCGGACAGAACTATGGCTACACCTTC. Amino acids: CASSESGQNYGYTF.

This CDR3 is CASSRQGRVAGNTIYF. The CDR3 coding sequence is TGTGCCAGCAGCCGACAGGGTCGGGTCGCGGGAAACACCATATATTTT. This chain connects TRBV2 to TRBJ1-3, with TRBD1 identical over 7 bases. CDR3 length equals 16 residues. Germline values: CDR1 SNHLY, CDR2 FYNNEI. The V gene end was trimmed by 6 bases and the J gene end by 4 bases; junction bases not matched to a gene: 12.

V is TRBV4-3 and J is TRBJ2-5, with 13 bases lining up with TRBD2. Trimming cost V 0 bases and J 5 bases; bases outside gene matches: 9. This CDR3 has 18 amino acids. CDR1 is LGHNA, CDR2 YSLEER, per germline. The CDR3, as DNA: TGCGCCAGCAGCCAAGATGCCGGACTAGCGGGAGTAGGGGAGACCCAGTACTTC. Protein sequence: CASSQDAGLAGVGETQYF.

The chain links TRBV18 to TRBJ1-4, with 10 bases that match TRBD1. The CDR3 contains 14 residues. Germline values: CDR1 KGHSH, CDR2 LQKENI. The V segment lost 3 bases and the J segment 7 bases; nucleotides outside the gene matches: 2. The CDR3: CASSPGDRGEKLFF. Written as DNA, the CDR3 is TGTGCCAGCTCACCCGGGGACAGGGGTGAAAAACTGTTTTTT.

J is TRBJ1-1 and V is TRBV3-1 (or the pseudogene TRBV3-2); TRBD1 might be the D (5 bases). The V and J ends lost 4 bases and 3 bases respectively, with 15 bases between them. Germline assignment: CDR1 LGHDT and CDR2 YNNKEL (reference sequence). The CDR3 length is 15 residues. DNA for the CDR3: TGTGCCAGCAGCCGGGGGTTCGGGGGTGACACTGAAGCTTTCTTT. It translates to CASSRGFGGDTEAFF.

The J gene is TRBJ1-3, the V gene TRBV11-2; D uncertain. CDR3 length: 14 amino acids. Germline assignment: CDR1 SGHAT and CDR2 FQNNGV. The V end was cut by 1 base, the J end by 2 bases, with 6 bases between. Here the CDR3 DNA reads TGTGCCAGCAGCTTAGCTGGGCCTGGAAACACCATATATTTT. As protein: CASSLAGPGNTIYF.

J is TRBJ2-2 and V is TRBV7-2; 10 nucleotides agree with TRBD2. This CDR3 spans 15 amino acids. V trimming: 8 bases; J trimming: 1 base; junction bases outside the gene matches: 4. Per the germline V gene, CDR1 is SGHTA and CDR2 is FQGNSA. Here the CDR3 DNA reads TGTGCCAGCGTCATAGCGGGAGGGAACACCGGGGAGCTGTTTTTT. This gives the protein CASVIAGGNTGELFF. Using reference TRBV7-2 and TRBJ2-2 for the parts outside the CDR3, the full variable domain is GAGVSQSPSNKVTEKGKDVELRCDPISGHTALYWYRQSLGQGLEFLIYFQGNSAPDKSGLPSDRFSAERTGGSVSTLTIQRTQQEDSAVYLCASVIAGGNTGELFFGEGSRLTVL.